This TCR beta chain was obtained from a study of blood T cell repertoires in COVID-19. Generated by immunoSEQ multiplex PCR, the TCRdb table keeps only in-frame clones and is missing some. The sample shows some 65,000 clones, approximately 85% of them seen only once. The CDR3 spans 15 residues. V lost 4 bases to trimming and J lost 6 bases; unmatched junction nucleotides: 4. Germline V CDR1 and CDR2: MNHEY, SMNVEV (reference sequence). V is TRBV27 and J is TRBJ1-6, with 9 bases aligning to TRBD1. This TCR derives from a man at least 80 years old with acute or convalescent COVID-19. Sequencing used peripheral blood. The CDR3: CASSWGTGSNSPLHF. The CDR3 DNA is TGTGCCAGCAGTTGGGGGACAGGGAGTAATTCACCCCTCCACTTT.